The next 16 T cell receptor beta chains were all read from a single sample in a study of blood T cell repertoires in COVID-19. Produced via immunoSEQ multiplex PCR; TCRdb's table is partial and in-frame only. Of 110,000 to 150,000 clones in the sample, about nine tenths were seen once. Sequences were obtained from PBMCs or T cells enriched from blood (not recorded which). These receptors all come from a man aged 50 or older who had recovered from COVID-19.

The V gene is TRBV7-3, the J gene TRBJ1-3; 7 bases are shared with TRBD1. Germline V CDR1 and CDR2: SGHTA, FQGTGA. Unmatched junction bases numbered 7, after V lost 5 bases and J lost 0 bases. The CDR3 length is 16 residues. DNA of the CDR3: TGTGCCAGCAGCCCGAGGGGGCCCCTCTCTGGAAACACCATATATTTT. Translation: CASSPRGPLSGNTIYF.

The rearrangement joins TRBV7-3 to TRBJ2-3, with 11 nucleotides matching TRBD2. V lost 5 bases to trimming and J lost 4 bases; unmatched junction nucleotides: 8. Germline V gene lookup returns CDR1 SGHTA and CDR2 FQGTGA. This CDR3 region has 16 residues. CDR3 DNA: TGTGCCAGCAGCCCGGAGGATAGCGGGGGGGCAGATACGCAGTATTTT. It is translated as CASSPEDSGGADTQYF.

The chain joins TRBV4-3 to TRBJ1-4; a weak D match, TRBD1 (5 bases). Germline V lookup: CDR1 LGHNA, CDR2 YSLEER. Between the trimmed V and J ends, which lost 0 bases and 10 bases, there was a span of 18 bases. The CDR3 covers 16 residues. The CDR3 spells CASSQEGGGGRGKLFF. The DNA for the CDR3 is TGCGCCAGCAGCCAAGAGGGTGGCGGGGGGAGAGGAAAACTGTTTTTT.

The V and J genes are TRBV5-1 and TRBJ2-1; 12 bases are shared with TRBD2. The trim removed 7 bases at V and 0 bases at J, leaving 5 bases unmatched. The CDR3 sequence is 16 residues long. In germline, CDR1 is SGHRS, CDR2 YFSETQ. The CDR3 region is CASLGLAGNSYNEQFF. The CDR3 nucleotides read TGCGCCAGCCTTGGACTAGCGGGGAACTCCTACAATGAGCAGTTCTTC.

V usage is TRBV11-2 and J usage is TRBJ1-2; D perhaps matches TRBD1 (5 bases). Deletions cut 3 bases from V and 3 bases from J, with 11 bases between. This CDR3 has 14 amino acids. Germline V gene data show CDR1 as SGHAT and CDR2 as FQNNGV. The CDR3, as DNA: TGTGCCAGCAGCTTTGGGGGAGGTTACTATGGCTACACCTTC. This gives the protein CASSFGGGYYGYTF.

The CDR3 loop is CARSLYGTAGNTIYF. Written as DNA, the CDR3 is TGTGCCAGAAGCCTTTACGGGACAGCTGGAAACACCATATATTTT. This rearrangement joins TRBV5-3 to TRBJ1-3, with 7 bases identical to TRBD1. Being an ORF, TRBV5-3 has a function that is uncertain. V was pared by 4 bases and J by 2 bases, with 6 bases of the junction left unmatched. The CDR3 covers 15 residues.

The chain carries TRBV24-1 and TRBJ2-1; 9 bases are a match to TRBD2. The V and J ends lost 3 bases and 7 bases, in that order; junction bases with no gene match: 9. Germline lookup yields CDR1 KGHDR and CDR2 SFDVKD. The CDR3 runs to 16 residues. The CDR3 loop is CATSDPVAAGGNEQFF. The CDR3 DNA reads as TGTGCCACCAGTGATCCTGTAGCCGCGGGGGGGAATGAGCAGTTCTTC.

The rearrangement uses TRBV19 and TRBJ1-2; TRBD1 is a possible D gene (5 bases). Trimming shortened V by 2 bases and J by 5 bases, and 12 bases separated the two germline ends. Germline V gives CDR1 LNHDA, CDR2 SQIVND (reference sequence). The CDR3 is made up of 14 amino acids. The CDR3 sequence is CASSITGDEYGYTF. Written as DNA, the CDR3 is TGTGCCAGTAGTATAACGGGGGACGAGTATGGCTACACCTTC.

This rearrangement joins TRBV19 to TRBJ2-1; 9 nucleotides align to TRBD2. The germline V gene encodes CDR1 LNHDA and CDR2 SQIVND (reference sequence). V shed 4 bases, J shed 3 bases, and the junction held 4 bases outside the gene matches. The CDR3 is made up of 15 amino acids. CDR3 bases: TGTGCCAGTAGTAGCCCACTAGCGGGCTACAATGAGCAGTTCTTC. Translation: CASSSPLAGYNEQFF.

This rearrangement joins TRBV11-2 to TRBJ1-4; D is unclear. Trimming cost V 0 bases and J 5 bases, with 10 bases left between them. Germline CDR1 SGHAT, CDR2 FQNNGV. The CDR3 covers 15 residues. The CDR3 sequence is CASSLERALNEKLFF. CDR3 in DNA: TGTGCCAGCAGCTTAGAGCGGGCCCTAAATGAAAAACTGTTTTTT. Filled out from reference TRBV11-2 and TRBJ1-4, the complete variable domain reads EAGVAQSPRYKIIEKRQSVAFWCNPISGHATLYWYQQILGQGPKLLIQFQNNGVVDDSQLPKDRFSAERLKGVDSTLKIQPAKLEDSAVYLCASSLERALNEKLFFGSGTQLSVL.

The count of this clone is one. The J gene is TRBJ1-2, the V gene TRBV21-1; the D segment call TRBD1 is taken from the table without a DNA check. TRBV21-1 has pseudogene status. The CDR3 length is 16 residues. Here the CDR3 reads CASSRTNGQEIYGYTF. Written as DNA, the CDR3 is TGTGCCAGCAGCCGTACTAATGGACAAGAAATATATGGCTACACCTTC.

For the CDR3, the DNA is TGCGCCAGCAGCTTGATCGGGACTAGCGGGGGGGCAGATACGCAGTATTTT. The encoded protein is CASSLIGTSGGADTQYF. The gene calls are TRBV5-1 and TRBJ2-3; 16 bases line up with TRBD2. The germline CDR1 and CDR2 sequences are SGHRS and YFSETQ. Germline trimming cut 1 base from V and 4 bases from J; bases unmatched to any gene: 3. The CDR3 runs to 17 residues.

This clone has just a few counts. The J gene is TRBJ2-7, the V gene TRBV2; 10 bases are shared with TRBD2. Germline V gene data show CDR1 as SNHLY and CDR2 as FYNNEI. This CDR3 is built from 16 residues. V trimming: 6 bases; J trimming: 4 bases; junction bases outside the gene matches: 12. This chain's CDR3 is CASSRGSGGAYYEQYV. CDR3 nucleotides: TGTGCCAGCAGCCGGGGGAGCGGGGGGGCCTATTACGAGCAGTACGTC.

Only a few counts were recorded for this clone. The genes are TRBV4-1 and TRBJ1-2, with 8 nucleotides matching TRBD1. From germline, CDR1 is MGHRA and CDR2 YSYEKL. This CDR3 has 19 amino acids. After removal of 1 base from V and 0 bases from J, the junction contained 13 bases not matched to a gene. The DNA for the CDR3 is TGCGCCAGCAGCCAAGTGTGGACAGGGACCTCCCTAGCTAACTATGGCTACACCTTC. As protein: CASSQVWTGTSLANYGYTF.

This sequence joins TRBV7-9 and TRBJ2-5; no clear D gene. This CDR3 has 14 residues. Trimming pared 2 bases from V and 0 bases from J, leaving 7 bases between. Germline CDR1 and CDR2: SEHNR and FQNEAQ (reference sequence). As DNA, the CDR3 is TGTGCCAGCAGCTTACACAGAAACCAAGAGACCCAGTACTTC. It translates to CASSLHRNQETQYF.

The genes are TRBV29-1 and TRBJ1-4; no definite D call. This CDR3 region has 12 residues. Germline values: CDR1 SQVTM, CDR2 ANQGSEA. Trimming pared 6 bases from V and 10 bases from J, leaving 15 bases between. CDR3 amino acids: CSVGVSGGKLFF. CDR3 in DNA: TGCAGCGTGGGAGTCTCTGGAGGAAAACTGTTTTTT. Full variable domain (rest looked up from reference TRBV29-1 and TRBJ1-4): SAVISQKPSRDICQRGTSLTIQCQVDSQVTMMFWYRQQPGQSLTLIATANQGSEATYESGFVIDKFPISRPNLTFSTLTVSNMSPEDSSIYLCSVGVSGGKLFFGSGTQLSVL.